The present T cell receptor beta chain was sequenced within a study of blood T cells in healthy people across ages. General study points: Correlation between TCR beta diversity and naive T cell percentage was strong. A roughly linear fall in TCR beta diversity per million T cells was seen with increasing age. In long-lived donors, naive CD4+ cell counts and diversity exceeded those of aged donors.

This clonotype was detected a few times. Its antigen is undetermined. Each sample yielded at least 7 million isolated PBMCs. Then a second PCR, running roughly 7 to 12 cycles, was carried out with a sample-barcoded 5' primer and a J-beta primer mix. MiXCR, applied by TCRdb to the 5' RACE reads, yields one record per CDR3 protein. The sample consists of around 320,000 distinct CDR3 sequences, 25% to 30% of them appearing once. This receptor was identified in a woman aged 70 to 79 in good health. Material: blood.

The CDR3 spells CSARDFRASGSGADTQYF. CDR3 nucleotide sequence: TGCAGTGCTAGAGATTTTCGGGCTAGCGGGAGTGGTGCAGATACGCAGTATTTT. The chain links TRBV20-1 to TRBJ2-3; 10 bases map to TRBD2. This CDR3 has 18 residues. The V and J ends lost 0 bases and 4 bases, in that order; junction bases with no gene match: 13. Germline V lookup: CDR1 DFQATT, CDR2 SNEGSKA (reference sequence).